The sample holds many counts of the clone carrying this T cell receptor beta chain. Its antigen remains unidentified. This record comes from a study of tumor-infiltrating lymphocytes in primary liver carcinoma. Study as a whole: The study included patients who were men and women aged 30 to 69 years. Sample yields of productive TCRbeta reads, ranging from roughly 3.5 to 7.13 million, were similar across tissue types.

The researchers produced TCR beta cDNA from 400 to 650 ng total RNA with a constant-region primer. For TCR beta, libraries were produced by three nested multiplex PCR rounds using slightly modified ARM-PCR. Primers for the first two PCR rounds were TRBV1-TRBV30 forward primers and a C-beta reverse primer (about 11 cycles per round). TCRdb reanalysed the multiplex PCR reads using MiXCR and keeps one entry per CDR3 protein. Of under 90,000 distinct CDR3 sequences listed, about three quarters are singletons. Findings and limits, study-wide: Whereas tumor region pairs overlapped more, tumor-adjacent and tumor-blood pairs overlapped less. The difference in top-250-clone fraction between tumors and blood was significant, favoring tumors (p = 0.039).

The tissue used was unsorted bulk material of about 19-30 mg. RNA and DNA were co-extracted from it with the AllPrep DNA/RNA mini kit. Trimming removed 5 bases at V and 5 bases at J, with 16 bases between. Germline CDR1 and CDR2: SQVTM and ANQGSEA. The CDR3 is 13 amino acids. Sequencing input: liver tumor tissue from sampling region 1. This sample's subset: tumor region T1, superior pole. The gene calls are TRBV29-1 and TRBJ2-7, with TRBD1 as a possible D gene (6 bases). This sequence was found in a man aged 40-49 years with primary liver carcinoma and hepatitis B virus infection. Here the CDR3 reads CSVLRGYRDEQYF. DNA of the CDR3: TGCAGCGTTCTCCGGGGCTACAGGGACGAGCAGTACTTC.